This is a list of T cell receptor beta chains from one sample in a study of blood T cell repertoires in COVID-19. TCRdb keeps only in-frame clones here, not all; method: immunoSEQ multiplex PCR. The data contain 200,000 to 250,000 clones, over 75% of them singletons. The sample was PBMCs or T cells enriched from blood (not recorded which). These receptors were collected from a woman under 40 who had been exposed to COVID-19. Both conserved end residues are part of each CDR3. Fields, in order: J gene, clone size, V gene, D gene, CDR3 protein, CDR3 DNA. D genes are given only for firm matches. Size tells how often a clone was seen (once, few, many) or the class of an expanded clone, and some rows leave it out.

TRBJ2-2	-	TRBV28	-	CASSSQVSAFTGELFF	TGTGCCAGCAGTAGCCAGGTGTCGGCGTTCACCGGGGAGCTGTTTTTT
TRBJ2-7	-	TRBV5-1	TRBD1	CASSLGQGGSYEQYF	TGCGCCAGCAGCTTGGGACAGGGGGGTTCCTACGAGCAGTACTTC
TRBJ2-1	-	TRBV7-2	-	CASSLPLFWQFF	TGTGCCAGCAGCCTACCCCTCTTCTGGCAGTTCTTC
TRBJ2-7	-	TRBV2	TRBD2	CASSEAGLAALYEQYF	TGTGCCAGCAGTGAGGCGGGACTAGCGGCCTTATACGAGCAGTACTTC
TRBJ2-1	-	TRBV7-2	TRBD2	CASSLDGLAGAYNEQFF	TGTGCCAGCAGCTTAGACGGTTTAGCGGGAGCCTACAATGAGCAGTTCTTC
TRBJ2-7	-	TRBV7-9	TRBD2	CASSSSSGSYEQYF	TGTGCCAGCAGCTCCTCTAGCGGTTCCTACGAGCAGTACTTC
TRBJ1-5	-	TRBV6-6	-	CASRPGHGSVNQPQHF	TGTGCCAGCAGACCCGGCCACGGGTCGGTGAATCAGCCCCAGCATTTT
TRBJ2-1	-	TRBV4-1	-	CASSPESGGSYNEQFF	TGCGCCAGCAGCCCCGAGTCAGGAGGTTCCTACAATGAGCAGTTCTTC
TRBJ1-1	-	TRBV5-8	TRBD1	CASSSDRGLRTEAFF	TGTGCCAGCAGCTCGGACAGGGGGCTACGCACTGAAGCTTTCTTT
TRBJ2-1	-	TRBV5-1	TRBD2	CASSLGGLAGWNEQFF	TGCGCCAGCAGCCTGGGGGGACTAGCGGGATGGAATGAGCAGTTCTTC
TRBJ2-7	-	TRBV5-1	-	CASSLSPGASPYEQYF	TGCGCCAGCAGCTTGTCCCCCGGAGCCTCTCCCTACGAGCAGTACTTC
TRBJ1-6	-	TRBV5-5	-	CASSLVGLSSYNSPLHF	TGTGCCAGCAGCTTGGTTGGCCTCAGCTCCTATAATTCACCCCTCCACTTT
TRBJ2-1	-	TRBV5-1	TRBD1	CASSLGQGKSSYNEQFF	TGCGCCAGCAGCTTAGGACAGGGTAAAAGCTCCTACAATGAGCAGTTCTTC
TRBJ2-6	-	TRBV5-1	-	CASSWSPQDSGANVLTF	TGCGCCAGCAGCTGGAGCCCACAAGACTCTGGGGCCAACGTCCTGACTTTC
TRBJ2-6	once	TRBV23-1	-	CASSRTDTRSGANVLTF	TGCGCCAGCAGTCGGACAGACACCCGCTCTGGGGCCAACGTCCTGACTTTC
TRBJ1-6	-	TRBV9	TRBD1	CASSERTGDWSPLHF	TGTGCCAGCAGCGAACGGACAGGGGATTGGTCACCCCTCCACTTT
TRBJ2-2	-	TRBV2	-	CASSGERRNTGELFF	TGTGCCAGCAGTGGGGAGCGGAGGAACACCGGGGAGCTGTTTTTT
TRBJ2-1	-	TRBV5-6	TRBD1	CASSQSAWTGVRSEQFF	TGTGCCAGCAGCCAAAGTGCGTGGACAGGGGTACGGAGTGAGCAGTTCTTC
TRBJ2-2	-	TRBV5-1	TRBD1	CASSRQGMAQELFF	TGCGCCAGCAGCCGACAGGGGATGGCTCAGGAGCTGTTTTTT
TRBJ1-2	-	TRBV21-1	-	CASSKYGRGRNGYTF	TGTGCCAGCAGCAAATACGGCAGGGGGCGTAATGGCTACACCTTC
TRBJ2-3	-	TRBV11-1	-	CASSQKRDTQYF	TGTGCCAGCAGTCAAAAGCGGGATACGCAGTATTTT
TRBJ1-5	-	TRBV30	TRBD1	CAWAYRGNQPQHF	TGTGCCTGGGCTTACAGGGGAAATCAGCCCCAGCATTTT
TRBJ1-2	-	TRBV5-1	-	CASTPEGLPNYGYTF	TGCGCCAGCACTCCCGAAGGACTACCTAACTATGGCTACACCTTC
TRBJ1-3	many	TRBV18	TRBD1	CASSTDRGGNTIYF	TGTGCCAGCTCAACCGACAGGGGCGGAAACACCATATATTTT
TRBJ2-7	once	TRBV28	-	CASSSTVYEQYF	TGTGCCAGCAGTTCTACAGTCTACGAGCAGTACTTC
TRBJ1-3	few	TRBV19	-	CASGSYRIGNTIYF	TGTGCCAGTGGATCCTACAGAATTGGAAACACCATATATTTT
TRBJ1-4	-	TRBV15	TRBD1	CATSRRKGGEEKLFF	TGTGCCACCAGCAGACGTAAAGGGGGCGAGGAAAAACTGTTTTTT
TRBJ2-3	-	TRBV5-1	TRBD2	CASSLRPSGRALNLSIDTQYF	TGCGCCAGCAGCCTCCGCCCTAGCGGGAGGGCCCTCAATTTAAGTATAGATACGCAGTATTTT
TRBJ2-7	many	TRBV5-6	-	CASSLAVWANREQYF	TGTGCCAGCAGCTTGGCAGTTTGGGCCAATCGCGAGCAGTACTTC
TRBJ2-7	-	TRBV6-5	TRBD2	CASLPGTSLSYEQYF	TGTGCCAGTCTACCCGGGACTAGCCTCTCCTACGAGCAGTACTTC
TRBJ2-2	-	TRBV6-1	TRBD2	CASSERLAGAFNTGELFF	TGTGCCAGCAGTGAAAGACTAGCGGGAGCCTTCAACACCGGGGAGCTGTTTTTT
TRBJ2-2	-	TRBV19	TRBD1	CASRSWTGGTGELFF	TGTGCCAGTAGGTCATGGACAGGAGGCACCGGGGAGCTGTTTTTT
TRBJ2-7	-	TRBV4-1	-	CASSQLAGASYEQYF	TGCGCCAGCAGCCAATTGGCAGGGGCGAGCTACGAGCAGTACTTC
TRBJ1-4	-	TRBV3-1/TRBV3-2	-	CASSQDWRIAKLFF	TGTGCCAGCAGCCAAGATTGGAGGATCGCAAAACTGTTTTTT
TRBJ1-3	-	TRBV19	-	CASSEPSSGLGGNTIYF	TGTGCCAGTAGTGAACCCTCGAGCGGGCTCGGTGGAAACACCATATATTTT
TRBJ2-1	-	TRBV5-1	-	CASSLRGGLSKFF	TGCGCCAGCAGCTTAAGGGGGGGACTTAGCAAGTTCTTC
TRBJ2-4	-	TRBV11-2	TRBD1	CASSSYRGLLAKNIQYF	TGTGCCAGCAGCTCCTACAGGGGTTTACTAGCCAAAAACATTCAGTACTTC
TRBJ1-2	-	TRBV15	-	CATSRAGVGTYGYTF	TGTGCCACCAGCAGAGCAGGGGTAGGGACCTATGGCTACACCTTC
TRBJ2-7	-	TRBV19	-	CASSMGADPYEQYF	TGTGCCAGTAGTATGGGGGCTGACCCCTACGAGCAGTACTTC
TRBJ1-1	-	TRBV19	TRBD1	CASSNWGQGIKTEAFF	TGTGCCAGTAGTAATTGGGGACAGGGTATTAAGACTGAAGCTTTCTTT
TRBJ2-5	-	TRBV29-1	TRBD1	CSVEGDRNTGQETQYF	TGCAGCGTTGAGGGGGACAGGAATACTGGACAAGAGACCCAGTACTTC
TRBJ2-6	-	TRBV6-5	-	CASSSTGSGANVLTF	TGTGCCAGCAGTTCAACAGGTAGCGGGGCCAACGTCCTGACTTTC
TRBJ2-1	-	TRBV13	TRBD1	CASSPTGDSYNEQFF	TGTGCCAGCAGCCCAACAGGGGACTCCTACAATGAGCAGTTCTTC
TRBJ1-6	-	TRBV5-3	-	CARSLDRQDNSPLHF	TGTGCCAGAAGCCTCGACAGGCAGGATAATTCACCCCTCCACTTT
TRBJ2-1	-	TRBV6-5	TRBD2	CASSSTSGGYNEQFF	TGTGCCAGCAGCTCGACTAGCGGGGGATACAATGAGCAGTTCTTC
TRBJ2-5	-	TRBV4-1	-	CASSQAVQETQYF	TGCGCCAGCAGCCAAGCGGTACAAGAGACCCAGTACTTC
TRBJ1-1	-	TRBV19	TRBD1	CASKGQGSTEAFF	TGTGCCAGTAAGGGACAGGGATCAACTGAAGCTTTCTTT
TRBJ2-7	-	TRBV9	-	CASSVDSTYEQYF	TGTGCCAGCAGCGTAGACTCCACCTACGAGCAGTACTTC
TRBJ2-7	-	TRBV6-1	-	CASSEDPGWVGEQYF	TGTGCCAGCAGTGAAGATCCAGGGTGGGTAGGGGAGCAGTACTTC
TRBJ2-7	-	TRBV5-1	TRBD1	CASSDSGGGEQYF	TGCGCCAGCAGCGATTCAGGGGGCGGCGAGCAGTACTTC
TRBJ2-7	-	TRBV29-1	-	CSAVAVDGADEQYF	TGCAGCGCGGTTGCGGTAGATGGAGCCGACGAGCAGTACTTC
TRBJ2-3	once	TRBV9	TRBD2	CASSVEGGLAGATDTQYF	TGTGCCAGCAGCGTAGAGGGGGGACTAGCGGGAGCTACAGATACGCAGTATTTT
TRBJ1-2	-	TRBV19	-	CASSGRAASYGYTF	TGTGCCAGTTCAGGGAGGGCCGCGAGCTATGGCTACACCTTC